This TCR beta chain was documented in a study of OX40 agonist ivuxolimab in advanced cancers. Study-level points and caveats: Low normalized T-cell clonal expansion was additionally recorded for some nonresponders.

This CDR3 contains 13 residues. The germline CDR1 and CDR2 sequences are SEHNR and FQNEAQ (reference sequence). V was clipped by 4 bases and J by 5 bases, with 11 bases between them. Only in-frame clones appear in the TCRdb table, and some are missing; sequencing was by immunoSEQ multiplex PCR. The sample shows about 12,000 clones, around 80% of them seen only once. As regards this clone: The target antigen is unknown.

V is TRBV7-9 and J is TRBJ2-5; D unclear. This sample comprised CD4+ or CD8+ T cells sorted from blood, obtained in a trial of the OX40 agonist ivuxolimab. This sequence was found in an adult with an advanced solid tumor such as melanoma, head and neck, liver or kidney cancer. CDR3 nucleotides: TGTGCCAGCAGCTCACCCACCGGGGAGACCCAGTACTTC. Translation: CASSSPTGETQYF.